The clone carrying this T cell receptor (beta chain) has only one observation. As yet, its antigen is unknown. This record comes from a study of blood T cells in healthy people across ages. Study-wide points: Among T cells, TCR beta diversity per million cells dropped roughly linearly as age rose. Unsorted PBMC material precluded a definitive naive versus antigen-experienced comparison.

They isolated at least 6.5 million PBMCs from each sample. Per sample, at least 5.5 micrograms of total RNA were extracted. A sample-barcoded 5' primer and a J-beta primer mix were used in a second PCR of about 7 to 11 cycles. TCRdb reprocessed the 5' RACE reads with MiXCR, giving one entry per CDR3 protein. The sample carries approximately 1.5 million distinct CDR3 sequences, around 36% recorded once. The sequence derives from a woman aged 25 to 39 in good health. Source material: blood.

The CDR3, as DNA: TGCGCCAGCAGCCAAGGTCAGGGGAGCGCCTACGAGCAGTACTTC. Protein: CASSQGQGSAYEQYF. The chain couples TRBV4-1 to TRBJ2-7, with D perhaps matching TRBD1 (6 bases). Germline CDR1 reads MGHRA; CDR2 reads YSYEKL. The CDR3 totals 15 residues. V gave up 1 base and J gave up 2 bases, with 12 bases separating them.